What follows describes a single T cell receptor (beta chain). Antigen specificity is unknown. One end of the junction fails to match germline, which may point to a read error. The entry originates in a study of blood T cells in healthy people across ages. A J-beta primer mix and a sample-barcoded 5' primer were used in a second PCR of about 7 to 12 cycles. One entry per CDR3 protein, called by TCRdb with MiXCR from the 5' RACE reads. The table lists roughly 1,500,000 distinct CDR3 sequences, about 35% of them singletons. Total RNA was isolated from each sample in quantities of at least 6 micrograms. Points from the study as a whole: Whereas aged donors had fewer naive CD4+ cells, long-lived donors had more of them and higher diversity.

This CDR3 comprises 14 residues. Germline CDR1 and CDR2: DFQATT and SNEGSKA (reference sequence). The TCR was taken from a woman in her twenties or thirties in good health. The sample taken for sequencing was blood. The chain couples TRBV20-1 to TRBJ1-4; a weak D match, TRBD1 (5 bases). CDR3 residues: CSAKAGGTGEKRFF. The DNA of the CDR3 is TGCAGTGCTAAGGCGGGAGGGACCGGTGAAAAACGGTTTTTT.